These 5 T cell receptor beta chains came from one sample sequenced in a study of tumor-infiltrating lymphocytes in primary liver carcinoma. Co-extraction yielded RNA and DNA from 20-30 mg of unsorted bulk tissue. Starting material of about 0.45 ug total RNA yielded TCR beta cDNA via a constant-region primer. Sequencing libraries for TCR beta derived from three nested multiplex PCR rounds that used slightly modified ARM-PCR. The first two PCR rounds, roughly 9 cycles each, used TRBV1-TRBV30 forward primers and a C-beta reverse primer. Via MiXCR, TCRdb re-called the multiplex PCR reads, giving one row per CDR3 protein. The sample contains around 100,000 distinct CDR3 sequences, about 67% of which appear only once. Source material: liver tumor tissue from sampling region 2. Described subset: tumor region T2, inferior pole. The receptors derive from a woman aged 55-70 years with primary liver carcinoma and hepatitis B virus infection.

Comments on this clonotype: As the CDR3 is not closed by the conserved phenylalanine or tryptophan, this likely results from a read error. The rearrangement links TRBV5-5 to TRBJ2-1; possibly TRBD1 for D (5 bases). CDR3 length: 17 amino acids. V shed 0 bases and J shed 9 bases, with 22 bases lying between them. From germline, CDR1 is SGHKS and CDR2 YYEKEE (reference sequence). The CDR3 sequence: CASSLAQSFWSRGEQFL. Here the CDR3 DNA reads TGTGCCAGCAGCTTGGCCCAGTCTTTCTGGAGTAGGGGTGAGCAGTTCCTC.

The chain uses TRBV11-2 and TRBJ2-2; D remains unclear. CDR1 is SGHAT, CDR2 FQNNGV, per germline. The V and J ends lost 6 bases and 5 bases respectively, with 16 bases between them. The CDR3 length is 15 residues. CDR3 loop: CASRPPRGPTGELFF. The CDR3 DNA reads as TGTGCCAGCAGACCTCCTCGAGGACCGACCGGGGAGCTGTTTTTT.

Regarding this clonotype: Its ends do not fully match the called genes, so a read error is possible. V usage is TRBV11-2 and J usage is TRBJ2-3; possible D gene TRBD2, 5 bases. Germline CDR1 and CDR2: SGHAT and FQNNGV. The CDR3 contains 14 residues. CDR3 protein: CASGLGSSRDTQYF. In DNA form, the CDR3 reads TGTGCCAGCGGCTTAGGCTCTAGCAGAGATACGCAGTATTTT.

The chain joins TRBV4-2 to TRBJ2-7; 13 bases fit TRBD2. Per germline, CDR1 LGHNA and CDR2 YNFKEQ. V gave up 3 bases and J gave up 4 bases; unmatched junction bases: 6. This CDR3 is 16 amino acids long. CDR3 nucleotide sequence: TGTGCCAGCAGCCAGGGGACTAGCGGGGAATCTTACGAGCAGTACTTC. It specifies CASSQGTSGESYEQYF.

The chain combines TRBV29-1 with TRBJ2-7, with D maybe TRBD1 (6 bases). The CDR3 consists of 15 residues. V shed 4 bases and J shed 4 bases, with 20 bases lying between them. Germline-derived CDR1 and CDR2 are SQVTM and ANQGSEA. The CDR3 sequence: CSVGEGTPGSYEQYF. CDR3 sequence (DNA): TGCAGCGTTGGAGAAGGGACACCAGGCTCTTACGAGCAGTACTTC.